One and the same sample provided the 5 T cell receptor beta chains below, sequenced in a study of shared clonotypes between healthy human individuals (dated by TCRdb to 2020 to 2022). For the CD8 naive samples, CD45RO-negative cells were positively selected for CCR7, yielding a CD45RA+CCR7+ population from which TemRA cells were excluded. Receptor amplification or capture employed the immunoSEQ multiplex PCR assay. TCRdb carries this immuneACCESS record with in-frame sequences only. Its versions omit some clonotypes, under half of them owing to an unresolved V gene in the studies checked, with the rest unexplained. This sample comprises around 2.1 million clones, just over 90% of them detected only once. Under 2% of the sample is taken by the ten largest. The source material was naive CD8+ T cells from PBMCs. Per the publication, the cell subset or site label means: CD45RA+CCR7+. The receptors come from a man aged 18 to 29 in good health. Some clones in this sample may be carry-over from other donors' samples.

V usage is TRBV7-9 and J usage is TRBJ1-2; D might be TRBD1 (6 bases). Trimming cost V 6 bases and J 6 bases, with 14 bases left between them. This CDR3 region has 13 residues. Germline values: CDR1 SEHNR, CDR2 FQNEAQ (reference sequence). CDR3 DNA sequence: TGTGCCAGCAGTCCGACAGGTACGAATGGCTACACCTTC. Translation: CASSPTGTNGYTF.

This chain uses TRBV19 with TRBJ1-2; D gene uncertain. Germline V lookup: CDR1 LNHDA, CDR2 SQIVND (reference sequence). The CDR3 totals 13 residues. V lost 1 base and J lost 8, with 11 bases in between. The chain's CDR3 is CASSIGDLGGYTF. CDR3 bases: TGTGCCAGTAGTATAGGTGACCTGGGCGGCTACACCTTC.

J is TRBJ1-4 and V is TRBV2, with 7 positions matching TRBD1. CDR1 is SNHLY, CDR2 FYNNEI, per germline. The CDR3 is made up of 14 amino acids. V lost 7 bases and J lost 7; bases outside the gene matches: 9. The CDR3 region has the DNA TGTGCCAGCAAACTGACAGGGAGCGGTGAAAAACTGTTTTTT. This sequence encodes CASKLTGSGEKLFF.

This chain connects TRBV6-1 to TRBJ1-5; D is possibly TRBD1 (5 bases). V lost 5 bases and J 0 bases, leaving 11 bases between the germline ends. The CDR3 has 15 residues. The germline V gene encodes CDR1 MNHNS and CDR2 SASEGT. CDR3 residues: CASSSGTYSNQPQHF. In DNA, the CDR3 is TGTGCCAGCAGTTCCGGGACGTATAGCAATCAGCCCCAGCATTTT.

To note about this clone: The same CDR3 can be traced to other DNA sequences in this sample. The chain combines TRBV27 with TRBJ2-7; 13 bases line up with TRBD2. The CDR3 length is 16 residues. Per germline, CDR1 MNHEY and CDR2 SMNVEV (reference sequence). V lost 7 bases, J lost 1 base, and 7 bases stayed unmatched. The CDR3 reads CASTGLAGEGSYEQYF. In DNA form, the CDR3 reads TGTGCCAGCACCGGACTAGCGGGAGAGGGGTCCTACGAGCAGTACTTC.